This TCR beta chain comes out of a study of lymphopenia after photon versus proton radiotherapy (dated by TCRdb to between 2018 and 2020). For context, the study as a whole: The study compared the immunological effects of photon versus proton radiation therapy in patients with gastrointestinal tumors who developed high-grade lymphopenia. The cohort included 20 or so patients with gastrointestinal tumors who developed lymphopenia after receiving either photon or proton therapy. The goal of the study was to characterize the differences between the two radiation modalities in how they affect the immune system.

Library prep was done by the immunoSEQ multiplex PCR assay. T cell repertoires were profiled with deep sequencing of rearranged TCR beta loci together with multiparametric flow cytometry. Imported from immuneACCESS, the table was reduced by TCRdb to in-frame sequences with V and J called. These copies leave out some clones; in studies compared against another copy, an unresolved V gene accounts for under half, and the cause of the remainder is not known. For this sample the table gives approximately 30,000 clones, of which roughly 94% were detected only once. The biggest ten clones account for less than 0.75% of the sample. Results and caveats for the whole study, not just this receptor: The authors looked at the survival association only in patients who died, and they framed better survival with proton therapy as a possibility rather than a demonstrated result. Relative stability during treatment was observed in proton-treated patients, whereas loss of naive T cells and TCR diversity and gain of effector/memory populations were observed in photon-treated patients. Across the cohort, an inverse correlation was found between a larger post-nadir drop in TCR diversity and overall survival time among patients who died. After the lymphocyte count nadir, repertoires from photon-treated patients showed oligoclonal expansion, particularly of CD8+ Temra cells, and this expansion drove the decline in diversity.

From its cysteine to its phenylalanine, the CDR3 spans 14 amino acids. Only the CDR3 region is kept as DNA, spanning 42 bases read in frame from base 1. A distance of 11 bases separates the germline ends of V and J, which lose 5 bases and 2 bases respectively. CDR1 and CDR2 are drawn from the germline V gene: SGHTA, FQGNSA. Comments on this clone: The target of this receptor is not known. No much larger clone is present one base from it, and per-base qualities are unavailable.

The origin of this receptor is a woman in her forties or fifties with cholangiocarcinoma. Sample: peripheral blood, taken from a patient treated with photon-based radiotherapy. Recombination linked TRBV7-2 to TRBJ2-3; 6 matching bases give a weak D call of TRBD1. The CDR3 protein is CASSPGQSTDTQYF. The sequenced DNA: TGTGCCAGCAGCCCCGGACAGTCCACAGATACGCAGTATTTT.